What follows are 27 T cell receptor beta chains derived from one specimen sequenced in a study of T cells in Graves' hyperthyroidism and ophthalmopathy. Template material for amplifying TCR beta CDR3 regions consisted of RNA transcripts. Initially, a first-round RT-PCR of the TCR CDR3 employed the HTBI primer set. TCRdb independently ran MiXCR on the multiplex PCR reads; one entry per CDR3 protein. The data contain about 280,000 distinct CDR3 sequences, around a quarter of them singletons. The material sequenced was blood. The receptor set was obtained from a man in his forties with Graves' hyperthyroidism that later progressed to Graves' ophthalmopathy.

This clonotype came up many times. V and J are TRBV20-1 and TRBJ2-7, with unresolved D. The CDR3 loop spans 11 amino acids. The germline gives CDR1 DFQATT, CDR2 SNEGSKA (reference sequence). The V gene lost 2 bases and the J gene lost 1 base, with 3 bases spanning the gap. DNA of the CDR3: TGCAGTGCTAGACAGTCCTACGAGCAGTACTTC. Translation: CSARQSYEQYF.

In its sample, this clonotype was seen many times. J is TRBJ2-7 and V is TRBV20-1; 9 bases align to TRBD2. The V and J ends lost 2 bases and 13 bases, in that order; junction bases with no gene match: 12. Germline lookup yields CDR1 DFQATT and CDR2 SNEGSKA (reference sequence). The CDR3 contains 13 residues. The CDR3: CSARSSGRPLKYF. The CDR3 bases are TGCAGTGCTAGATCCAGCGGGAGGCCCCTGAAATACTTC.

This clonotype came up many times. The chain combines TRBV20-1 with TRBJ1-1, with TRBD1 matching 8 bases. After removal of 4 bases from V and 3 bases from J, the junction contained 4 bases not matched to a gene. The CDR3 extends over 13 amino acids. The germline gives CDR1 DFQATT, CDR2 SNEGSKA (reference sequence). The CDR3 spells CSANRGFDTEAFF. In DNA, the CDR3 is TGCAGTGCTAACAGGGGGTTCGACACTGAAGCTTTCTTT.

This chain joins TRBV19 and TRBJ2-2; no reliable D call. Trimming pared 2 bases from V and 6 bases from J, leaving 7 bases between. Germline V gene data show CDR1 as LNHDA and CDR2 as SQIVND (reference sequence). CDR3 length equals 13 residues. The CDR3 region has the DNA TGTGCCAGTAGTATATCGGCGCCCGGGGAGCTGTTTTTT. Translating it yields CASSISAPGELFF.

The chain combines TRBV7-2 with TRBJ2-7, with D hard to call. The germline V gene encodes CDR1 SGHTA and CDR2 FQGNSA. V gave up 0 bases and J gave up 9 bases, with 12 bases separating them. The CDR3 extends over 13 amino acids. The CDR3: CASSLARKQAQYF. For the CDR3, the DNA is TGTGCCAGCAGCTTAGCGCGAAAGCAAGCGCAGTACTTC.

In its sample, this clonotype was seen many times. The chain joins TRBV9 to TRBJ1-5; 9 bases line up with TRBD1. Looked up from germline, CDR1 is SGDLS and CDR2 is YYNGEE. With 4 bases clipped from V and 7 bases from J, the junction kept 21 bases outside the gene matches. The CDR3 loop spans 19 amino acids. CDR3 nucleotide sequence: TGTGCCAGCAGCCCCGTCCCCCCAAACAGGGGGCCAGGAGGACAGCCCCAGCATTTT. Translating it yields CASSPVPPNRGPGGQPQHF.

The sample holds many counts of this clonotype. A read error may be the cause here, since a much bigger clone is one base away. The chain combines TRBV15 with TRBJ2-7; tentatively, D is TRBD2 (5 bases). This CDR3 has 11 amino acids. Germline-derived CDR1 and CDR2 are LNHNV and YYDKDF (reference sequence). As DNA, the CDR3 is TGTACCACCGCTGAGGGCAACGAGCAGTACTTC. Translating it yields CTTAEGNEQYF. The whole variable domain, filled in from reference TRBV15 and TRBJ2-7, reads DAMVIQNPRYQVTQFGKPVTLSCSQTLNHNVMYWYQQKSSQAPKLLFHYYDKDFNNEADTPDNFQSRRPNTSFCFLDIRSPGLGDTAMYLCTTAEGNEQYFGPGTRLTVT.

A word on this clonotype: A much larger clone lies a single base off, so this may be a read error. This sequence joins TRBV30 and TRBJ2-7; 8 bases line up with TRBD1. CDR1 and CDR2 from the germline V gene are GTSNPN and SVGIG (reference sequence). The CDR3 length is 12 residues. CDR3 sequence (DNA): TGTGCCTGGGGTGTGACAGGGGTCGAGCAGTACTTC. It encodes CAWGVTGVEQYF.

This clonotype was counted many times. The genes are TRBV6-5 and TRBJ2-7; the D gene is possibly TRBD1 (6 bases). The CDR3 contains 13 residues. From germline, CDR1 is MNHEY and CDR2 SVGAGI. Trimming stripped 7 bases from V and 7 bases from J, with 17 bases between. The chain's CDR3 is CASNAGDAREQYF. DNA of the CDR3: TGTGCCAGCAACGCAGGGGACGCAAGAGAGCAGTACTTC.

This clonotype was counted many times. This rearrangement joins TRBV7-9 to TRBJ1-2; D gene uncertain. Germline assignment: CDR1 SEHNR and CDR2 FQNEAQ (reference sequence). With 4 bases removed from V and 8 bases from J, the gap between germline ends came to 11 bases. The CDR3 loop spans 12 amino acids. Here the CDR3 reads CASSSSGSGYTF. The CDR3 region has the DNA TGTGCCAGCAGCTCGTCCGGGAGCGGCTACACCTTC.

In its sample, this clonotype was seen many times. The chain employs TRBV3-1 and TRBJ1-5, with 11 bases lining up with TRBD1. With V trimmed by 3 bases and J by 2 bases, 6 bases remained unmatched. The CDR3 loop spans 17 amino acids. Germline loops: CDR1 LGHDT, CDR2 YNNKEL (reference sequence). The CDR3 spells CASSHGQGAGGNQPQHF. CDR3 DNA: TGTGCCAGCAGCCACGGACAGGGGGCGGGGGGCAATCAGCCCCAGCATTTT.

This chain connects TRBV28 to TRBJ2-2, with unresolved D. In germline, CDR1 is MDHEN, CDR2 SYDVKM. CDR3 length: 16 residues. This CDR3 reads CAPNLSRLTNTGELFF. CDR3 bases: TGTGCACCCAACCTCTCCCGCTTAACGAACACCGGGGAGCTGTTTTTT.

This clonotype was found many times. The V call is TRBV6-1, the J call TRBJ1-1; TRBD1 might be the D (6 bases). The germline CDR1 and CDR2 sequences are MNHNS and SASEGT. The ends were cut back, 6 bases at V and 1 base at J, with 12 bases in the middle. The CDR3 has 14 amino acids. Here the CDR3 reads CASRKDRPNTEAFF. As DNA, the CDR3 is TGTGCCAGCAGGAAGGACAGACCGAACACTGAAGCTTTCTTT.

In its sample, this clonotype was seen many times. V gene TRBV5-1 combines with J gene TRBJ2-7; possibly TRBD2 for D (5 bases). CDR1 and CDR2 (germline): SGHRS, YFSETQ. The CDR3 is 15 amino acids. V lost 1 base to trimming and J lost 2 bases, with 13 bases between them. The CDR3 DNA sequence: TGCGCCAGCAGCTTGTCCCCTAGCAATACCTACGAGCAGTACTTC. Its protein is CASSLSPSNTYEQYF.

This clonotype was detected many times. The chain carries TRBV7-9 and TRBJ1-1; D is uncertain. Germline CDR1 reads SEHNR; CDR2 reads FQNEAQ (reference sequence). The CDR3 extends over 14 amino acids. Trimming took 5 bases from V and 1 from J, leaving 11 bases between them. This CDR3 is CASSIVLGNTEAFF. The CDR3 DNA is TGTGCCAGCAGCATAGTTCTCGGGAACACTGAAGCTTTCTTT.

This clonotype was found a few times. The chain is built from TRBV5-1 and TRBJ2-5; 11 nucleotides agree with TRBD2. Trimming at V came to 4 bases and at J to 1 base, leaving 12 bases not matched to a gene. Looked up from germline, CDR1 is SGHRS and CDR2 is YFSETQ. The CDR3 runs 18 residues. CDR3 in amino acids: CASSPILTSGAFQETQYF. The CDR3 DNA reads as TGCGCCAGCAGCCCTATTTTGACTAGCGGGGCCTTCCAAGAGACCCAGTACTTC.

Remarks on this clonotype: A much larger clonotype is one base distant, so this may be a read error. CDR3 in amino acids: CAWSDALAKNIQCF. The CDR3 DNA is TGTGCCTGGAGTGACGCTCTAGCCAAAAACATTCAGTGCTTC. The chain uses TRBV30 and TRBJ2-4, with D possibly matching TRBD2 (5 bases). Germline CDR1 and CDR2: GTSNPN and SVGIG (reference sequence). The length of the CDR3 is 14 residues.

This chain uses TRBV12-3 or TRBV12-4 with TRBJ1-4; D possibly corresponds to TRBD1 (5 bases). This CDR3 region has 15 residues. Trimming took 6 bases from V and 5 from J, leaving 16 bases between them. This CDR3 reads CASRALGTENEKLFF. CDR3 nucleotide sequence: TGTGCCAGCAGGGCCCTCGGGACCGAGAATGAAAAACTGTTTTTT.

CDR3 protein: CASSPNKLVETQYF. DNA for the CDR3: TGTGCCAGCAGCCCTAATAAGCTTGTTGAGACCCAGTACTTC. The rearrangement joins TRBV6-1 to TRBJ2-5; D unclear. CDR3 length: 14 residues. V shed 6 bases and J shed 5 bases, with 16 bases lying between them. Germline CDR1 MNHNS, CDR2 SASEGT.

The table lists this clonotype with many counts. The chain uses TRBV4-1 and TRBJ1-1, with D hard to call. This CDR3 has 12 residues. Trimming removed 0 bases from V and 7 bases from J, with 6 bases in between. From germline, CDR1 is MGHRA and CDR2 YSYEKL. CDR3 amino acids: CASSQDGVEAFF. The CDR3, as DNA: TGCGCCAGCAGCCAAGATGGTGTTGAAGCTTTCTTT.

Many counts were recorded for this clonotype. The chain links TRBV15 to TRBJ2-5; weak D call: TRBD2 (6 bases). V lost 0 bases and J 5 bases, leaving 19 bases between the germline ends. Per germline, CDR1 LNHNV and CDR2 YYDKDF (reference sequence). The CDR3 covers 17 residues. CDR3 protein: CATSRDWTGESWETQYF. The CDR3 DNA sequence: TGTGCCACCAGCAGAGATTGGACGGGAGAATCTTGGGAGACCCAGTACTTC.

The count of this clonotype is one. This may be a read error: a much more frequent sequence differs by one nucleotide. The rearrangement joins TRBV5-1 to TRBJ2-7; 7 nucleotides match TRBD2. Germline CDR1 is SGHRS and CDR2 is YFSETQ. There are 14 residues in the CDR3. The CDR3 region is CTSMRRERSYEQYF. The CDR3, as DNA: TGCACCAGCATGCGGCGGGAGCGGTCCTACGAGCAGTACTTC.

J is TRBJ2-5 and V is TRBV12-3 or TRBV12-4, with D perhaps TRBD1 (5 bases). This CDR3 comprises 17 residues. The V end was cut by 3 bases, the J end by 0 bases, with 17 bases between. The CDR3 is CASSLGTGLGYQETQYF. CDR3 DNA: TGTGCCAGCAGTTTGGGCACAGGTCTTGGGTACCAAGAGACCCAGTACTTC.

This clonotype was counted at least ten times. The V call is TRBV20-1, the J call TRBJ2-7; 7 bases fit TRBD2. Germline V gene sequence: CDR1 DFQATT, CDR2 SNEGSKA (reference sequence). The CDR3 consists of 13 residues. The trim removed 5 bases at V and 1 base at J, leaving 5 bases unmatched. CDR3 DNA: TGCAGTGCTCAGAGCGGGAATTCCTACGAGCAGTACTTC. Protein: CSAQSGNSYEQYF.

In the case of this clonotype: Since a much larger clone is just one base distant, this may be a read error. This rearrangement joins TRBV7-9 to TRBJ1-1; the D is unclear. Germline loops: CDR1 SEHNR, CDR2 FQNEAQ (reference sequence). There are 15 residues in the CDR3. The CDR3 loop reads CTSSLATLTNTEAFF. The CDR3 DNA reads as TGTACCAGCAGCTTAGCGACTCTCACGAACACTGAAGCTTTCTTT.

There are many counts of this clonotype. The rearrangement links TRBV7-2 to TRBJ1-3; D is unresolved. The germline CDR1 and CDR2 sequences are SGHTA and FQGNSA. V lost 5 bases and J lost 0, with 14 bases in between. The CDR3 covers 16 residues. The CDR3 is CASSPQIGDSGNTIYF. The CDR3 coding sequence is TGTGCCAGCAGCCCGCAAATCGGTGACTCTGGAAACACCATATATTTT.

This CDR3 reads CASSGGFGNEQYF. CDR3 nucleotides: TGTGCCAGTTCAGGGGGATTCGGCAACGAGCAGTACTTC. The chain carries TRBV12-3 or TRBV12-4 and TRBJ2-7; 7 bases align to TRBD1. V dropped 9 bases and J dropped 5; count of bases not matched to a gene: 10. There are 13 residues in the CDR3.